These 2 T cell receptor beta chains were sequenced from one sample in a study of CD8+CD57+ T cells in acquired aplastic anemia. The TCR beta profiling, which covered VDJ combination and CDR3 sequence, was carried out using genomic DNA as the template. TCRdb independently ran MiXCR on the reads; one entry per CDR3 protein. The data contain fewer than 250,000 distinct CDR3 sequences, about 53% of them singletons. Source material: sorted CD4+, CD8+, or CD8+CD57+ T cells (not recorded which) from PBMCs. Receptor source: a human donor in good health, serving as a control.

This clonotype was picked up many times. This rearrangement joins TRBV7-9 to TRBJ1-4; 8 bases line up with TRBD1. Germline CDR1 is SEHNR and CDR2 is FQNEAQ (reference sequence). Trimming cost V 3 bases and J 2 bases; bases outside gene matches: 8. The CDR3 length is 17 residues. CDR3 bases: TGTGCCAGCAGCTTCTACGGGGGGACAGGTACTAATGAAAAACTGTTTTTT. Its protein product is CASSFYGGTGTNEKLFF.

The V and J genes are TRBV20-1 and TRBJ1-4, with a possible D match to TRBD1 (6 bases). The CDR3 contains 15 residues. With 6 bases removed from V and 0 bases from J, the gap between germline ends came to 14 bases. Germline lookup yields CDR1 DFQATT and CDR2 SNEGSKA (reference sequence). The CDR3 bases are TGCAGTGCACCTGAACAGGGCGCAACTAATGAAAAACTGTTTTTT. Translated, it gives CSAPEQGATNEKLFF.